The present T cell receptor beta chain was sequenced within a study of CD8 T cells in Susac syndrome. Reverse transcription of roughly 0.45 to 1 ug RNA used random hexamers. With immunoSEQ multiplex PCR, TCR beta CDR3 was amplified across 54 Vbeta and 13 Jbeta. TCRdb called the immunoSEQ multiplex PCR reads again in MiXCR, with one record for every CDR3 protein. The table lists about 200,000 distinct CDR3 sequences, roughly 92% of them singletons. Germline V CDR1 and CDR2: LNHDA, SQIVND (reference sequence). The CDR3 runs 15 residues. With 4 bases removed from V and 2 bases from J, the gap between germline ends came to 14 bases.

Sequenced input: CD4+ T cells from PBMCs. The source of this sequence is a human donor in good health. The V call is TRBV19, the J call TRBJ1-2; D may be TRBD1 (6 bases). This chain's CDR3 is CASSTRAQGNYGYTF. The DNA of the CDR3 is TGTGCCAGTAGTACCAGAGCTCAGGGGAACTATGGCTACACCTTC.